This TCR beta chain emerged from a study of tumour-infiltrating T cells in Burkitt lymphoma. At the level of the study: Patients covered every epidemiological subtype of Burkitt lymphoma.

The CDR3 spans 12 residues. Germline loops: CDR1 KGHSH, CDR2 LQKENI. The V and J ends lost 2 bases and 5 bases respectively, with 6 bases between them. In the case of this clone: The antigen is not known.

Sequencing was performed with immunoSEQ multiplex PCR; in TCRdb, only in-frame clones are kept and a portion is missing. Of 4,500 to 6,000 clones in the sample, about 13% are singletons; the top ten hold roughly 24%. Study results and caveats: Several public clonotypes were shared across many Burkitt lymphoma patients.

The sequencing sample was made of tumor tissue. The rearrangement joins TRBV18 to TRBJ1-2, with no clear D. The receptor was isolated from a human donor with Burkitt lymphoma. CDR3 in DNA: TGTGCCAGCTCACCATCAGATTATGGCTACACCTTC. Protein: CASSPSDYGYTF.